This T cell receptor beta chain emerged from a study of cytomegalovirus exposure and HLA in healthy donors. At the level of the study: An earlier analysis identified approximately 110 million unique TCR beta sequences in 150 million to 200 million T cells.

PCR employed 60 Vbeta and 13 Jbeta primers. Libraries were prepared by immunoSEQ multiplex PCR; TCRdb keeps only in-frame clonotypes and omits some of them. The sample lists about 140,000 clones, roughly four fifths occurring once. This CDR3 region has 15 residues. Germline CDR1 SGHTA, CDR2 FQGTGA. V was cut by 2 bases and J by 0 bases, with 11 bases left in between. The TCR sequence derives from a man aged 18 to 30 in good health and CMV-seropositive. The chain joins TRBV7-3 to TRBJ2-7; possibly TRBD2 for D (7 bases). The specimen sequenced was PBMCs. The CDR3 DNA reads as TGTGCCAGCAGCTTAGGGGGCGGGAGCTCCTACGAGCAGTACTTC. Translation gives CASSLGGGSSYEQYF.